This T cell receptor (beta chain) was retrieved from a study of shared clonotypes between healthy human individuals. Generated by immunoSEQ multiplex PCR, the TCRdb table keeps only in-frame clones and is missing some. Of around 500,000 clones in the sample, about four fifths were seen once. A word on this clone: Its antigen is not identified.

Whole-study results and caveats: Sampling involved blood alone; tissue repertoires likely differ.

CDR3 length: 13 amino acids. The germline CDR1 and CDR2 sequences are LNHDA and SQIVND (reference sequence). The V and J ends lost 6 bases and 4 bases respectively, with 13 bases between them. The material sequenced was PBMCs. The TCR originated in a woman in her 40s in good health. Some clones in this sample may be carry-over from other donors' samples. The V and J genes are TRBV19 and TRBJ2-7; D not certain. The CDR3 DNA follows: TGTGCCAGTAGCCCCTCCTGGGCTTACGAGCAGTACTTC. Translation: CASSPSWAYEQYF.